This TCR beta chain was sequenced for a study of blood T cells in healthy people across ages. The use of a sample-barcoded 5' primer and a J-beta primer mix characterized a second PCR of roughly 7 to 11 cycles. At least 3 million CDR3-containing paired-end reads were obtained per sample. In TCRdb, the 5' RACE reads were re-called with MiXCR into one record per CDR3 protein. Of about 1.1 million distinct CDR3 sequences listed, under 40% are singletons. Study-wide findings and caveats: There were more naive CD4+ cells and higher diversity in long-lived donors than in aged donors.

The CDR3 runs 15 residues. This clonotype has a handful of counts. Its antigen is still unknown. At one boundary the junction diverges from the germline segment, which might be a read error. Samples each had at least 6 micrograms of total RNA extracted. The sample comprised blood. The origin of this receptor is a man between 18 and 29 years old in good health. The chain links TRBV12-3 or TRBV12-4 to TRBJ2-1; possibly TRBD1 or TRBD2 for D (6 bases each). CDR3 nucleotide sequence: TGTGCCAGCAGCTTAGGGGGGCTACTTTACAATGAGCAGTTCTTC. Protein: CASSLGGLLYNEQFF.